The source of this T cell receptor (beta chain) is a study of somatic mutations in cytotoxic T cells in rheumatoid arthritis. This CDR3 has 14 residues. Germline loops: CDR1 SGDLS, CDR2 YYNGEE. The V gene end was trimmed by 6 bases and the J gene end by 4 bases; junction bases not matched to a gene: 5. Clones were read by immunoSEQ multiplex PCR, and TCRdb kept only the in-frame ones, dropping some. The table has 6,000 to 9,500 clones, 74% seen once. The origin of this receptor is an adult with rheumatoid arthritis. V usage is TRBV9 and J usage is TRBJ2-2; TRBD2 agrees at 8 bases. Sequencing input: CD8+ T cells sorted from blood. The CDR3 DNA reads TGTGCCAGCACGGACCGGGGGGGCACCGGGGAGCTGTTTTTT. As protein: CASTDRGGTGELFF.